This entry features one TCR beta chain sequence. This specimen belongs to a study of blood T cell repertoires in COVID-19. About the study: Researchers got acute and convalescent COVID-19 samples from the United States, Italy and Spain.

Clinical history as reported by participants underpinned cohort assignment. Data came from immunoSEQ multiplex PCR; TCRdb stores just in-frame clones and leaves some out. The sample includes more than 110,000 clones, roughly 80% of them seen just once. The sequencing sample was made of PBMCs or T cells enriched from blood (not recorded which). This clonotype was sampled from a woman between 50 and 59 years old who had recovered from COVID-19.

Here the CDR3 reads CASSSPGVDGYTF. The DNA of the CDR3 is TGCGCCAGCAGCTCCCCAGGGGTCGATGGCTACACCTTC. The rearrangement joins TRBV5-1 to TRBJ1-2; possible D gene TRBD1, 6 bases. CDR1 is SGHRS, CDR2 YFSETQ, per germline. With 3 bases removed from V and 6 bases from J, the gap between germline ends came to 12 bases. The CDR3 loop spans 13 amino acids.